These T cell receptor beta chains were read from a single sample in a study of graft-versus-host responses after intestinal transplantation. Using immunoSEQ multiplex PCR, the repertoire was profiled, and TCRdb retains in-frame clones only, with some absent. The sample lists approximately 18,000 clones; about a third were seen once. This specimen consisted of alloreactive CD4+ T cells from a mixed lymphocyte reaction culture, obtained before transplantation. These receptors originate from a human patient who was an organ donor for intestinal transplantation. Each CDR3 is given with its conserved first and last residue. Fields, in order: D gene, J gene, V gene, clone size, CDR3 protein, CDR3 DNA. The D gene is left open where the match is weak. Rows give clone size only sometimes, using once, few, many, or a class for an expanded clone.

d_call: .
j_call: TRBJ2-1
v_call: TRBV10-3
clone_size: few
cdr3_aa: CAISVYRDNEQFF
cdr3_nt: TGTGCCATCAGTGTATACAGGGACAATGAGCAGTTCTTC

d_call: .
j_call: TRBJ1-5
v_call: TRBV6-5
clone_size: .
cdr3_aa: CASSYSDQPQHF
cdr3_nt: TGTGCCAGCAGTTACTCAGATCAGCCCCAGCATTTT

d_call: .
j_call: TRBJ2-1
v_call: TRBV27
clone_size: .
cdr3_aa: CASSLTGLPYNEQFF
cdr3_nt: TGTGCCAGCAGTCTAACAGGTCTCCCTTACAATGAGCAGTTCTTC

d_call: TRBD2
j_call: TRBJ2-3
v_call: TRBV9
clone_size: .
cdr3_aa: CASSVDQRETDTQYF
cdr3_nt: TGTGCCAGCAGCGTAGATCAGCGGGAGACAGATACGCAGTATTTT

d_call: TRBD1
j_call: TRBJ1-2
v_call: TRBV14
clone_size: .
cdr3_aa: CASRLTGGHGYTF
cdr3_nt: TGTGCCAGCAGGCTGACAGGGGGGCATGGCTACACCTTC

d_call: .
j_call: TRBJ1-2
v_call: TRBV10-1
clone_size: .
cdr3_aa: CASSGGGANGYTF
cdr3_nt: TGCGCCAGCAGTGGTGGGGGGGCAAATGGCTACACCTTC

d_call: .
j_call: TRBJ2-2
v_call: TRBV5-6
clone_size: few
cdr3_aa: CASSFGPSLPGELFF
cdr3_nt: TGTGCCAGCAGCTTCGGCCCGTCCCTCCCCGGGGAGCTGTTTTTT

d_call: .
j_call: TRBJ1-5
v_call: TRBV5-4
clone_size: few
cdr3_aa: CASSLGQDQPQHF
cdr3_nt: TGTGCCAGCAGCTTGGGACAAGATCAGCCCCAGCATTTT

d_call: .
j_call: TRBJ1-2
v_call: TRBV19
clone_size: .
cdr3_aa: CASSDGGATYGYTF
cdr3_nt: TGTGCCAGTAGTGACGGAGGGGCTACCTATGGCTACACCTTC

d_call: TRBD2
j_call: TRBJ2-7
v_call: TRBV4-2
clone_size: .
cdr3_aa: CASSLTSGSSYEQYF
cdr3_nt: TGTGCCAGCAGCTTGACTAGCGGGAGCTCCTACGAGCAGTACTTC

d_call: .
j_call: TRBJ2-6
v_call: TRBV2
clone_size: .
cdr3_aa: CAGSVGSGANVLTF
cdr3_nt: TGTGCCGGCAGTGTGGGTTCTGGGGCCAACGTCCTGACTTTC

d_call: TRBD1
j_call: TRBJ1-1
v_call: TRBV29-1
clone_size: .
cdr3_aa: CSAHRTGGAEAFF
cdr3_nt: TGCAGCGCACACCGGACAGGCGGTGCTGAAGCTTTCTTT

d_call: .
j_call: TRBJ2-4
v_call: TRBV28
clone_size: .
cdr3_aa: CASSLSWDKNIQYF
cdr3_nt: TGTGCCAGCAGTTTATCTTGGGACAAAAACATTCAGTACTTC

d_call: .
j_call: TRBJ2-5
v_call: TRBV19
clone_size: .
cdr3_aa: CASSKGIGDQETQYF
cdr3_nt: TGTGCCAGTAGTAAGGGGATCGGGGATCAAGAGACCCAGTACTTC

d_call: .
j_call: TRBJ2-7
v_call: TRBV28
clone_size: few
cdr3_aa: CASSRADTAGLGEQYF
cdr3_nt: TGTGCCAGCTCGAGGGCCGACACGGCGGGGTTGGGGGAGCAGTACTTC

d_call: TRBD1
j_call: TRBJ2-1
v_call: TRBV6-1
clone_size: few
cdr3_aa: CASGADRGAEQFF
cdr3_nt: TGTGCCAGCGGGGCGGACAGGGGAGCTGAGCAGTTCTTC

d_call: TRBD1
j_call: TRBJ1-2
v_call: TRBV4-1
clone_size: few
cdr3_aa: CASSQETGRTNYGYTF
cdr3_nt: TGCGCCAGCAGCCAAGAGACAGGGAGAACTAACTATGGCTACACCTTC

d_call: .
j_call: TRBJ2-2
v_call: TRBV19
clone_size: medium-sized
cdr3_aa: CATSRASNTGELFF
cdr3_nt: TGTGCCACTTCACGGGCCTCGAACACCGGGGAGCTGTTTTTT

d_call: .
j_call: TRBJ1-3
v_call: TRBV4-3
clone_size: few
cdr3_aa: CASSQNPIPTGSGNTIYF
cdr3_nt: TGCGCCAGCAGCCAGAACCCTATCCCGACTGGGTCTGGAAACACCATATATTTT

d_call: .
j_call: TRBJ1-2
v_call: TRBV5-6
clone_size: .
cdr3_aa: CASSRQYGYTF
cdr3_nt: TGTGCCAGCAGCAGACAATATGGCTACACCTTC

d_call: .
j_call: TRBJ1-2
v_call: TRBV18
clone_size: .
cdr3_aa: CASSHQGGVDYGYTF
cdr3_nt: TGTGCCAGCTCACACCAGGGAGGGGTGGACTATGGCTACACCTTC

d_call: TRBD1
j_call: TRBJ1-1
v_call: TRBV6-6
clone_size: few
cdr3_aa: CASNRGFEAFF
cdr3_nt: TGTGCCAGCAACAGGGGTTTTGAAGCTTTCTTT

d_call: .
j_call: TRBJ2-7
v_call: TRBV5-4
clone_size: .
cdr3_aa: CASSLASYEQYF
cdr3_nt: TGTGCCAGCAGCTTGGCCTCCTACGAGCAGTACTTC

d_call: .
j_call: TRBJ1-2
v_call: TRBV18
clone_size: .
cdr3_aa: CASSPLSEGTSGGYTF
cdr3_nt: TGTGCCAGCTCACCATTGAGTGAGGGAACGTCGGGTGGCTACACCTTC

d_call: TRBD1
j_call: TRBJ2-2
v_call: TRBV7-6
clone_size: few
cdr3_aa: CASSLGGSGGNTGELFF
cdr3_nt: TGTGCCAGCAGCTTAGGAGGGTCAGGGGGTAACACCGGGGAGCTGTTTTTT

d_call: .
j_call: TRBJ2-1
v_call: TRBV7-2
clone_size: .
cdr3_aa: CASSLRARGVGGDEQFF
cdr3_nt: TGTGCCAGCAGCCTCCGCGCCCGGGGAGTCGGGGGAGATGAGCAGTTCTTC

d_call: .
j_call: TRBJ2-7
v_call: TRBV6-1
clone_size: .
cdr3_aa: CASNGQSTYEQYF
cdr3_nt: TGTGCCAGTAACGGACAGTCTACCTACGAGCAGTACTTC

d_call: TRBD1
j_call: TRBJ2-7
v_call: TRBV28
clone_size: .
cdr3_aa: CASTSGGTGRYEQYF
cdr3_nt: TGTGCCAGCACTTCCGGGGGGACAGGGCGTTACGAGCAGTACTTC

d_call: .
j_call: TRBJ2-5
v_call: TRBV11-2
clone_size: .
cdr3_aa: CASSNQRNQETQYF
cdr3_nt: TGTGCCAGCAGCAACCAGCGGAACCAAGAGACCCAGTACTTC

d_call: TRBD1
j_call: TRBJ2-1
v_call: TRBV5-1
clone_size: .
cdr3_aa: CASSLGGQGTNEQFF
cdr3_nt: TGCGCCAGCAGCTTGGGTGGACAGGGGACCAATGAGCAGTTCTTC

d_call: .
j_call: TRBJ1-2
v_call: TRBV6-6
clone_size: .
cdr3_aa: CASSYSPPGWGYTF
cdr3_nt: TGTGCCAGCAGTTACTCTCCCCCCGGCTGGGGCTACACCTTC

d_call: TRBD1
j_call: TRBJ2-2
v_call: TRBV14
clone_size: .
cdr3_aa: CASSQEHNRDRGWGLNTGELFF
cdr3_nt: TGTGCCAGCAGCCAAGAACACAACCGGGACAGGGGATGGGGCCTGAACACCGGGGAACTGTTTTTT

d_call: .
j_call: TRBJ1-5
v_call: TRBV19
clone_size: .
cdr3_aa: CASSPLQGQSSQPQHF
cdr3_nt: TGTGCCAGTAGTCCCTTACAGGGACAATCGAGTCAGCCCCAGCATTTT

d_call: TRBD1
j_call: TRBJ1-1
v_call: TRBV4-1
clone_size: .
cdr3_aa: CASSQVAGGTEAFF
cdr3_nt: TGCGCCAGCAGCCAAGTAGCAGGGGGCACTGAAGCTTTCTTT

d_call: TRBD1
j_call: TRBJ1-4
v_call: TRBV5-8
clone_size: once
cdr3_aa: CASSVGRGGWEKLFF
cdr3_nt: TGTGCCAGCAGCGTAGGACGAGGGGGCTGGGAAAAACTGTTTTTT

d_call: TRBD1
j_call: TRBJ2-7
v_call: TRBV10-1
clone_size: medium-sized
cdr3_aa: CASNGQAYEQYF
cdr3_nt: TGCGCCAGCAACGGACAGGCCTACGAGCAGTACTTC

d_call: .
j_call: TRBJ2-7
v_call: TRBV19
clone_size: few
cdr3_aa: CAIRSREQYF
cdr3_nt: TGTGCCATTCGTAGCCGGGAACAGTACTTC

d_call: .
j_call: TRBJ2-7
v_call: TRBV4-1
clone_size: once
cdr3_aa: CASSQVSHGSYEQYF
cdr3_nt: TGCGCCAGCAGCCAAGTATCGCACGGATCCTACGAGCAGTACTTC

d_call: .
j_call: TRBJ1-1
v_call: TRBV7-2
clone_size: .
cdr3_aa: CASSLVGTNTEAFF
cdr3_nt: TGTGCCAGCAGCTTAGTCGGCACGAACACTGAAGCTTTCTTT

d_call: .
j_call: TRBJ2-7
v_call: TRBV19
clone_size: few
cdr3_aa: CASSQPGPSAIRQYF
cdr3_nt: TGTGCCAGTAGCCAACCAGGGCCCAGTGCGATAAGGCAGTACTTC

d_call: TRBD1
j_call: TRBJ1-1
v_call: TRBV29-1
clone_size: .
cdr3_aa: CSVRQGTNTEAFF
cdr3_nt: TGCAGCGTGAGACAGGGGACGAACACTGAAGCTTTCTTT

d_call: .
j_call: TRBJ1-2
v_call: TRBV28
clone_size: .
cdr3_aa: CASSAPGHGYTF
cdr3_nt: TGTGCCAGCAGCGCCCCCGGGCATGGCTACACCTTC

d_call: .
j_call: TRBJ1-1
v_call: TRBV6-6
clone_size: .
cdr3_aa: CASSYSIASGTRAFF
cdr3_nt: TGTGCCAGCAGTTACTCGATTGCTTCAGGGACCAGAGCTTTCTTT

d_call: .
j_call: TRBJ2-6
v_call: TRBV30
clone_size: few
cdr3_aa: CASSNGAGANVLTF
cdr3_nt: TGTGCCTCCTCGAACGGAGCTGGGGCCAACGTCCTGACTTTC

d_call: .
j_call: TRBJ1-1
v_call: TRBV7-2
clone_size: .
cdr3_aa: CASSLRGGTEAFF
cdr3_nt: TGTGCCAGCAGCCTCAGGGGAGGCACTGAAGCTTTCTTT

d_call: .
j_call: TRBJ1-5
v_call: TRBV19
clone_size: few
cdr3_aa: CASGREYSNQPQHF
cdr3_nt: TGTGCCAGCGGCAGGGAATATAGCAATCAGCCCCAGCATTTT

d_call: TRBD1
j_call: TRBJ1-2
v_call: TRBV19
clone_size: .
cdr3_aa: CASSNRDRDSGGYTF
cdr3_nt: TGTGCCAGTAGTAATAGGGACAGGGATTCCGGTGGCTACACCTTC

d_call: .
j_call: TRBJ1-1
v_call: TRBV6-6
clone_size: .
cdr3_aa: CASSYGGPERGEAFF
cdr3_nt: TGTGCCAGCAGTTACGGGGGCCCCGAACGAGGTGAAGCTTTCTTT

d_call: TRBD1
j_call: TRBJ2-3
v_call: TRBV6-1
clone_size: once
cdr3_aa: CASRRQGGADTQYF
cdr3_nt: TGTGCCAGCAGGCGACAGGGGGGCGCAGATACGCAGTATTTT

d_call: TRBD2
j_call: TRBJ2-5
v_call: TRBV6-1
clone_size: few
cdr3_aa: CASSLTSRETQYF
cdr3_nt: TGTGCCAGCAGTTTGACTAGCCGAGAGACCCAGTACTTC

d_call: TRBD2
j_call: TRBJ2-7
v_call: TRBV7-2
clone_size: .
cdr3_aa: CASSPTGTSPLYEQYF
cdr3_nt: TGTGCCAGCAGCCCGACCGGGACTAGCCCTCTCTACGAGCAGTACTTC

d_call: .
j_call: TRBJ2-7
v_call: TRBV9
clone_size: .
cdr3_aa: CASRPEPGPYTSSYEQYF
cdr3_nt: TGTGCCAGCAGACCAGAGCCCGGGCCCTATACCTCCTCCTACGAGCAGTACTTC

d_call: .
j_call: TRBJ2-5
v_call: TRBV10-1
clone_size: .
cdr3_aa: CASSEGATTGQYF
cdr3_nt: TGCGCCAGCAGTGAGGGAGCCACTACGGGGCAGTACTTC